This T cell receptor beta chain was found in a study of blood T cell repertoires in COVID-19. Background on the study: Whether acute or convalescent, the COVID-19 samples came from the United States, Italy and Spain. In each case, the material was cDNA or gDNA derived from T cells, B-cell-depleted T cells, or PBMCs.

Original handling: Reference gene primer amplification gave nucleated cell count estimates. The assay was immunoSEQ multiplex PCR, and TCRdb's table has in-frame clones only and misses some. The V and J calls and the clone size are those of that table, but D and trimming were determined from the DNA. Counted here are over 150,000 clones, roughly 80% occurring once; the ten biggest clones make up around 8%. While infection was still active, Seattle patients were enrolled and then followed longitudinally. The TCR comes from a woman in her sixties or seventies with COVID-19, enrolled during active disease. The sequenced material came from peripheral blood.

In DNA, the CDR3 is TGCGCCAGCAGCCAGACGACAGGGCAATGGTATGGCTACACCTTC. This gives the protein CASSQTTGQWYGYTF. The genes are TRBV4-1 and TRBJ1-2; 7 bases fit TRBD1. Germline V lookup: CDR1 MGHRA, CDR2 YSYEKL. The CDR3 has 15 residues. J lost 5 bases, V lost 3 bases, and 9 bases had no gene match.